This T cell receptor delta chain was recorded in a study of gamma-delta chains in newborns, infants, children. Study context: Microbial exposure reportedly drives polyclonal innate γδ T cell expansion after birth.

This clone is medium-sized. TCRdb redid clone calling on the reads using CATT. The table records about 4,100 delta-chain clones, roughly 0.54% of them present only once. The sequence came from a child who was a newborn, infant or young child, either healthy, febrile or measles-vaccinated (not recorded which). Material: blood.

CDR3 in amino acids: CACSGITGSSWDTRQMFF. The DNA for the CDR3 is TGTGCCTGTTCGGGCATTACTGGGAGCTCCTGGGACACCCGACAGATGTTTTTC. The chain is built from TRDV2 and TRDJ3; D is perhaps TRDD3 (6 bases). The CDR3 totals 18 residues. CDR1 GEAIGNYY and CDR2 EKD come from the germline V gene. Trimming shortened V by 6 bases and J by 0 bases, and 17 bases separated the two germline ends.